Listed below are T cell receptor beta chains from one sample, sequenced in a study of cytomegalovirus exposure and HLA in healthy donors. The data were produced by immunoSEQ multiplex PCR, yet TCRdb's version contains in-frame clones alone and is incomplete. The sample consists of some 340,000 clones, approximately 90% of them appearing once. Source material: PBMCs. These receptor sequences come from a woman aged 25 to 39 in good health and CMV-seropositive. The CDR3 runs from the conserved cysteine through the conserved F or W. A D gene is named only where the DNA matches it firmly. Some rows mark clone size as missing; the rest say once, few, many or name a class of expanded clone.

abundance	d_gene	v_gene	j_gene	CDR3nt	CDR3aa
once	-	TRBV5-1	TRBJ2-6	TGCGCCAGCAGCTTGGTCGGCGCTTCTGGGGCCAACGTCCTGACTTTC	CASSLVGASGANVLTF
-	-	TRBV27	TRBJ1-2	TGTGCCAGCAGTTTATCGGGCACCAACTATGGCTACACCTTC	CASSLSGTNYGYTF
-	TRBD1	TRBV28	TRBJ2-7	TGTGCCAGCAGTCCCAGACAGGGGGCCTACGAGCAGTACTTC	CASSPRQGAYEQYF
-	-	TRBV4-1	TRBJ1-2	TGCGCCAGCAGCCCCCAGGCCAGGGAGAATGGCTACACCTTC	CASSPQARENGYTF
-	TRBD1	TRBV10-3	TRBJ2-7	TGTGCCATCAGTGAGACGGGGACAGGGACCTACGAGCAGTACTTC	CAISETGTGTYEQYF
-	-	TRBV7-2	TRBJ2-7	TGTGCCAGCAGCCCATTCAGCTCCTACGAGCAGTACTTC	CASSPFSSYEQYF
-	-	TRBV4-3	TRBJ1-5	TGCGCCAGCAGCCAAGATCCCGCAGGGGAACAGCCCCAGCATTTT	CASSQDPAGEQPQHF
-	TRBD2	TRBV27	TRBJ2-5	TGTGCCAGCAGCCAGGAGCGGGAGGGGGAGGAGACCCAGTACTTC	CASSQEREGEETQYF
-	-	TRBV28	TRBJ1-5	TGTGCCAGCAGTTTAGAGGGGCGGGGGCGGCAGCCCCAGCATTTT	CASSLEGRGRQPQHF
-	TRBD1	TRBV5-6	TRBJ2-7	TGTGCCAGCAGGGAAACAGGGGCCCCCTACGAGCAGTACTTC	CASRETGAPYEQYF
-	-	TRBV18	TRBJ2-1	TGTGCCAGCTCACCACCGGTTTCGGGGATCAATGAGCAGTTCTTC	CASSPPVSGINEQFF
-	-	TRBV28	TRBJ1-5	TGTGCCAGCAGTTTAGTCGCAGGAAATCAGCCCCAGCATTTT	CASSLVAGNQPQHF
-	TRBD2	TRBV11-1	TRBJ2-7	TGTGCCAGCAGCTTATCACCCCTAGGAGGGAGGGGCAGTTACGAGCAGTACTTC	CASSLSPLGGRGSYEQYF
-	TRBD1	TRBV19	TRBJ2-7	TGTGCCAGTAGTATCGACCGGACAGGGGGCAAGCAGTACTTC	CASSIDRTGGKQYF
-	TRBD1	TRBV18	TRBJ1-1	TGTGCCAGCTCACCGGGCCTACAGGGGACTGAAGCTTTCTTT	CASSPGLQGTEAFF
-	-	TRBV7-9	TRBJ1-6	TGTGCCAGCAGCGAAGAATGGGGGGTAAAGAATTCACCCCTCCACTTT	CASSEEWGVKNSPLHF
-	-	TRBV29-1	TRBJ2-7	TGCAGCGTTGAGGGGACGGGAAGCTCCTACGAGCAGTACTTC	CSVEGTGSSYEQYF
-	-	TRBV2	TRBJ1-5	TGTGCCAGCAGTGGCGGGGGCAATCAGCCCCAGCATTTT	CASSGGGNQPQHF
once	-	TRBV7-2	TRBJ2-3	TGTGCCAGCAGCCTTATGTCCCCCCGGCCGGGGACAGATACGCAGTATTTT	CASSLMSPRPGTDTQYF
-	TRBD1	TRBV27	TRBJ1-5	TGTGCCAGCAGCCGGACAGGGATGCAGCCCCAGCATTTT	CASSRTGMQPQHF
once	TRBD2	TRBV27	TRBJ2-5	TGTGCCAGCAGTATCCTAGCGGGAGGGCAAGAGACCCAGTACTTC	CASSILAGGQETQYF
few	-	TRBV28	TRBJ1-5	TGTGCCAGCAGTTCTGGCAATCAGCCCCAGCATTTT	CASSSGNQPQHF
-	TRBD2	TRBV18	TRBJ2-5	TGTGCCAGCTCAACTCTAGCGGGGTTACAAGAGACCCAGTACTTC	CASSTLAGLQETQYF
-	-	TRBV29-1	TRBJ1-4	TGCAGCGTTGACACCGGGACACGTGAAAAACTGTTTTTT	CSVDTGTREKLFF
-	-	TRBV5-8	TRBJ1-6	TGTGCCAGCAGCTTGTCGCCCTCACTGAGGCCCCTCCACTTT	CASSLSPSLRPLHF
few	-	TRBV19	TRBJ1-1	TGTGCCAGTAGTACGTCCAAGAACACTGAAGCTTTCTTT	CASSTSKNTEAFF
-	TRBD1	TRBV7-6	TRBJ2-7	TGTGCCAGCAGCCCTTTAGGACAGGGAAGCTCCTACGAGCAGTACTTC	CASSPLGQGSSYEQYF
-	TRBD2	TRBV15	TRBJ2-3	TGTGCCACCAGCAGACCTACTAGCGGGAGATCCACAGATACGCAGTATTTT	CATSRPTSGRSTDTQYF
-	TRBD1	TRBV5-1	TRBJ1-4	TGCGCCAGCAGCAGCATCCGGGACAGGGTCGGGGATGAAAAACTGTTTTTT	CASSSIRDRVGDEKLFF
once	-	TRBV5-1	TRBJ1-1	TGCGCCAGCCGGACGTTGAACACTGAAGCTTTCTTT	CASRTLNTEAFF
-	-	TRBV5-1	TRBJ1-1	TGCGCCAGCAGCTTGGAGGGGAGCCAAGCTTTCTTT	CASSLEGSQAFF
-	TRBD2	TRBV5-1	TRBJ2-2	TGCGCCAGCAGCTTGGCCGAGCGGGGGCCGACCGGGGAGCTGTTTTTT	CASSLAERGPTGELFF
-	TRBD2	TRBV5-6	TRBJ2-7	TGTGCCAGCAGCTCGGGACTACCGATCTACGAGCAGTACTTC	CASSSGLPIYEQYF
once	-	TRBV7-9	TRBJ2-1	TGTGCCAGCAGCGATCTAGCTGGGGGCCCAAGTGAGCAGTTCTTC	CASSDLAGGPSEQFF
-	TRBD1	TRBV11-2	TRBJ1-5	TGTGCCAGCAGCGGGGGGACAGTCGACAGCAATCAGCCCCAGCATTTT	CASSGGTVDSNQPQHF
-	-	TRBV7-6	TRBJ2-2	TGTGCCAGCAGCTTAGGGGCCCGGGACACCGGGGAGCTGTTTTTT	CASSLGARDTGELFF
-	TRBD1	TRBV27	TRBJ2-2	TGTGCCAGCACCACCTTGGACAGGGGGCATGGGGAGCTGTTTTTT	CASTTLDRGHGELFF
-	TRBD2	TRBV4-3	TRBJ2-1	TGCGCCAGCAGCCGAAAGACCGGGACTAGCGGCCAAAAGGGCGAGCAGTTCTTC	CASSRKTGTSGQKGEQFF
once	-	TRBV14	TRBJ2-5	TGTGCCAGCAGCCTTCCGACAGGGAGGTACCAAGAGACCCAGTACTTC	CASSLPTGRYQETQYF